This T cell receptor beta chain was found in a study of cytomegalovirus exposure and HLA in healthy donors. Study-level results: Investigators reported 150 to 200 TCR beta chains as tied to cytomegalovirus.

The CDR3 spans 15 residues. V lost 5 bases to trimming and J lost 2 bases; unmatched junction nucleotides: 5. The V gene's germline CDR1 is SGHDT and CDR2 YYEEEE. There are a few counts of this clone. What it binds is unknown. The PCR employed 60 Vbeta primers together with 13 Jbeta primers. Some clones are missing from TCRdb's copy, which holds only in-frame ones; the method was immunoSEQ multiplex PCR. Of a few hundred thousand clones in the sample, approximately 80% are singletons; the top ten hold about 0.28%. The chain joins TRBV5-6 to TRBJ2-1, with 9 bases fitting TRBD1. Sequencing was performed on PBMCs. This clonotype originated in a girl aged 2 to 9 in good health and CMV-seronegative. DNA of the CDR3: TGTGCCAGCAGGGTGACAGGGGGACCCTACAATGAGCAGTTCTTC. Translation: CASRVTGGPYNEQFF.